This record concerns one T cell receptor (beta chain) sequence. This clonotype was seen a handful of times. No antigen is known for it. One base away there is no much larger clone; base qualities are not given. Library preparation employed PCR. These reads were obtained on an Illumina HiSeq 2500. Unique molecular identifiers were incorporated into TCR beta cDNA libraries to reduce PCR and sequencing biases. Every 1 to 10 million input T cells yielded some 500,000 cDNA molecules, meaning each molecule approximated one T cell. The same protocol used for the earlier healthy control dataset was applied to prepare and sequence the patient libraries. Samples belonging to the same batch were prepared together, multiplexed and sequenced on a shared HiSeq lane. The paper's data handling went like this. MIGEC was used to process the raw barcoded reads, and molecular identifier groups with only a single read were discarded before consensus assembly and CDR3 extraction. Clonotype tables were post-analysed with VDJtools, normalizing diversity by down-sampling all datasets to the smallest sample size. Repertoire overlap clustering matched CDR3 amino acid but not nucleotide sequences to correct batch-related cross-sample contamination. Clones were called with MiXCR by TCRdb after fastp trimmed the public reads at Q25, and only in-frame beta chains were retained. Each entry merges the rows of one CDR3 protein and shows their most common DNA and genes. V and J calls and clone size were set by TCRdb, not the authors. The sample includes hundreds of thousands of distinct CDR3 sequences, with approximately 59% observed a single time. Of the sample, about 11% falls within the top ten clones.

This record belongs to a study of post-analysis software for immune sequencing data (dated by TCRdb to between 2015 and 2016). The study in broad terms: Relapsing-remitting, secondary progressive and progressive-relapsing multiple sclerosis were recorded as disease courses, and subtype annotation was lacking for some patients. Patient repertoires were compared against ten to twelve previously published healthy control repertoires from donors aged roughly 6 to 27 years. A subset of samples was prepared in parallel using single-end sample barcoding, then pooled and co-amplified after Illumina adapter ligation.

The full study reports these points: Significantly lower normalized Chao1 diversity was found in multiple sclerosis patients than in controls, suggesting substantial peripheral T-cell clonal expansion. Direct clustering with F measure showed strong co-clustering of samples prepared in the same batch, prompting a batch-effect correction. The multiple sclerosis patient group was slightly younger than the control group. Significantly higher frequencies in patients than in controls were found for a handful of TRBV segments, including TRBV5-6, TRBV5-1 and TRBV20-1.

TCR beta repertoires were profiled from peripheral blood of 13 young patients with multiple sclerosis to demonstrate the VDJtools post-analysis software. The patients with multiple sclerosis were children and adolescents between about 6 and 17 years of age. Including cysteine and phenylalanine, the CDR3 has 20 amino acids. The DNA shown is the 60-base CDR3, in frame from base 1. V has 1 base trimmed and J has 3 bases trimmed; junction bases matching no gene number 16. From a lookup of the germline V gene, CDR1 and CDR2 are SGHTA and FQGNSA. The sequence was obtained from a girl under 10 years old with multiple sclerosis. The sample consisted of blood. The rearranged chain carries TRBV7-2 and TRBJ2-3, with TRBD2 matching 10 junction bases. The encoded CDR3 is CASSLGWESSGSWGTDTQYF. The DNA is TGTGCCAGCAGCTTAGGTTGGGAATCTAGCGGGAGCTGGGGGACAGATACGCAGTATTTT.